The 23 T cell receptor beta chains given below trace back to one sample, sequenced in a study of blood T cell repertoires in COVID-19. Sequencing was performed with immunoSEQ multiplex PCR; in TCRdb, only in-frame clones are kept and a portion is missing. This table has 210,000 or so clones, about 89% appearing once. Sequences were obtained from peripheral blood. The receptors derive from a middle-aged man with acute or convalescent COVID-19.

V and J are TRBV5-4 and TRBJ1-5; D unresolved. Trimming removed 2 bases from V and 5 bases from J, with 5 bases in between. The CDR3 is 12 residues long. Germline-derived CDR1 and CDR2 are SGHNT and YYREEE (reference sequence). The CDR3 reads CASSFGDQPQHF. CDR3 in DNA: TGTGCCAGCAGCTTCGGAGATCAGCCCCAGCATTTT.

This clone was found once. This chain joins TRBV5-1 and TRBJ2-1; 8 bases map to TRBD2. After removal of 2 bases from V and 4 bases from J, the junction contained 14 bases not matched to a gene. CDR1 is SGHRS and CDR2 is YFSETQ in the germline V gene. The CDR3 is 18 residues long. DNA of the CDR3: TGCGCCAGCAGCTTTGGGGCGAAGGTTAGCGGGACATACAATGAGCAGTTCTTC. It translates to CASSFGAKVSGTYNEQFF. Full variable domain (rest looked up from reference TRBV5-1 and TRBJ2-1): KAGVTQTPRYLIKTRGQQVTLSCSPISGHRSVSWYQQTPGQGLQFLFEYFSETQRNKGNFPGRFSGRQFSNSRSEMNVSTLELGDSALYLCASSFGAKVSGTYNEQFFGPGTRLTVL.

The chain is built from TRBV24-1 and TRBJ2-2; 9 nucleotides match TRBD1. This CDR3 is 16 amino acids long. Per germline, CDR1 KGHDR and CDR2 SFDVKD. Losses at the gene ends were 2 bases for V and 7 bases for J; bases not matched to a gene: 7. The chain's CDR3 is CATSDSGTGRDGELFF. CDR3 nucleotides: TGTGCCACCAGTGATTCGGGGACAGGGAGGGACGGGGAGCTGTTTTTT.

V is TRBV4-2 and J is TRBJ2-7; 9 nucleotides align to TRBD2. J gave up 3 bases and V 1 base, and 7 bases lay outside the gene matches. This CDR3 spans 16 amino acids. Germline CDR1 and CDR2: LGHNA and YNFKEQ. The CDR3 bases are TGTGCCAGCAGCCAAGCCGGAACTAGCGGGCGCTACGAGCAGTACTTC. Amino acid sequence: CASSQAGTSGRYEQYF.

This clone was counted once. Other DNA sequences in this sample translate to the same CDR3. The chain couples TRBV11-2 to TRBJ2-7, with a possible D match to TRBD1 (5 bases). Trimming took off 3 bases at V and 6 bases at J, with 6 bases between the two ends. Germline-derived CDR1 and CDR2 are SGHAT and FQNNGV. The CDR3 loop spans 11 amino acids. The DNA of the CDR3 is TGTGCCAGCAGCTTGGGGCTCGAGCAGTACTTC. Residues: CASSLGLEQYF.

This chain uses TRBV21-1 with TRBJ2-4; the table's TRBD1 call for D was not verified on the DNA. TRBV21-1 is shown as a pseudogene. CDR3 length equals 19 residues. The CDR3 region is CASNASGQGFHYSKNIQYF. Here the CDR3 DNA reads TGTGCCAGCAACGCCTCTGGACAGGGGTTTCATTATTCCAAAAACATTCAGTACTTC.

The chain carries TRBV5-4 and TRBJ2-7, with TRBD2 matching over 8 bases. V lost 0 bases to trimming and J lost 3 bases; unmatched junction nucleotides: 8. The germline V gene has CDR1 SGHNT and CDR2 YYREEE (reference sequence). This CDR3 has 16 residues. The CDR3 spells CASSLDPGGVDYEQYF. The CDR3 nucleotides read TGTGCCAGCAGCTTGGACCCGGGAGGGGTAGACTACGAGCAGTACTTC.

This chain uses TRBV19 with TRBJ1-2, with TRBD1 as a possible D gene (6 bases). Germline CDR1 is LNHDA and CDR2 is SQIVND (reference sequence). The CDR3 is 13 residues long. The V gene lost 9 bases and the J gene lost 6 bases, with 17 bases spanning the gap. Here the CDR3 DNA reads TGTGCCAGCCAACCGCAGGGGCTGAATGGCTACACCTTC. Protein: CASQPQGLNGYTF.

This chain uses TRBV7-9 with TRBJ2-5; TRBD2 is a possible D gene (6 bases). The V end lost 0 bases, the J end lost 5 bases, and 13 bases lay between the germline ends. CDR3 size: 15 residues. The germline gives CDR1 SEHNR, CDR2 FQNEAQ (reference sequence). CDR3 bases: TGTGCCAGCAGCTTAGCGATGACTAGAGGGGAGACCCAGTACTTC. As protein: CASSLAMTRGETQYF.

This clone occurred once. The chain links TRBV18 to TRBJ2-1; D remains unclear. Per germline, CDR1 KGHSH and CDR2 LQKENI. V gave up 6 bases and J gave up 7 bases, with 10 bases separating them. The CDR3 length is 12 residues. The CDR3 region is CASSEVRNEQFF. CDR3 DNA sequence: TGTGCCAGCTCCGAAGTGAGAAATGAGCAGTTCTTC.

This chain connects TRBV7-6 to TRBJ1-2; 8 positions match TRBD1. The V gene's germline CDR1 is SGHVS and CDR2 FNYEAQ. The CDR3 is 13 residues long. Trimming took 4 bases from V and 7 from J; bases not matched to a gene: 5. The CDR3 sequence: CASSSGQEAGYTF. DNA for the CDR3: TGTGCCAGCAGCTCGGGACAGGAGGCTGGCTACACCTTC.

The genes are TRBV27 and TRBJ1-2, with unresolved D. Germline V gene sequence: CDR1 MNHEY, CDR2 SMNVEV (reference sequence). The CDR3 length is 14 residues. The V gene lost 3 bases and the J gene lost 4 bases, with 12 bases spanning the gap. The CDR3 coding sequence is TGTGCCAGCAGTTTCGGGTTGGAGGGCTATGGCTACACCTTC. Translating it yields CASSFGLEGYGYTF.

The chain employs TRBV7-9 and TRBJ2-2, with 11 bases matching TRBD1. Germline V gene data show CDR1 as SEHNR and CDR2 as FQNEAQ (reference sequence). Trimming at V came to 3 bases and at J to 7 bases, leaving 7 bases not matched to a gene. The CDR3 has 16 residues. This CDR3 reads CASSFRTGGLLGELFF. The CDR3 DNA sequence: TGTGCCAGCAGCTTCAGGACAGGGGGCCTCCTCGGGGAGCTGTTTTTT.

This clone occurred once. V gene TRBV10-3 combines with J gene TRBJ2-6; D is possibly TRBD2 (6 bases). This CDR3 contains 16 residues. V was shortened by 4 bases and J by 0 bases, with 10 bases between the two germline ends. Germline assignment: CDR1 ENHRY and CDR2 SYGVKD. This CDR3 is CAISGVTSSGANVLTF. In nucleotides, the CDR3 is TGTGCCATCAGTGGGGTGACTAGCTCTGGGGCCAACGTCCTGACTTTC.

V usage is TRBV2 and J usage is TRBJ1-5; TRBD1 aligns across 7 bases. Germline V lookup: CDR1 SNHLY, CDR2 FYNNEI. The CDR3 extends over 14 amino acids. V lost 5 bases to trimming and J lost 8 bases; unmatched junction nucleotides: 9. The CDR3 DNA reads TGTGCCAGCAGTTACAACAGGGGTCCAGAGCCCCAGCATTTT. Translation: CASSYNRGPEPQHF.

DNA of the CDR3: TGTGCCAGCAGTGATAGGGGGACTACTGAAGAGACCCAGTACTTC. This codes for CASSDRGTTEETQYF. The V call is TRBV2, the J call TRBJ2-5, with D perhaps TRBD2 (7 bases). CDR1 and CDR2 (germline): SNHLY, FYNNEI. The CDR3 runs to 15 residues. V shed 3 bases and J shed 3 bases, with 14 bases lying between them.

The CDR3 here is CASSLGTGGAGANVLTF. The CDR3 nucleotides read TGCGCCAGCAGCTTGGGGACAGGGGGCGCTGGGGCCAACGTCCTGACTTTC. The chain links TRBV5-1 to TRBJ2-6; TRBD1 agrees at 11 bases. The length of the CDR3 is 17 residues. V was clipped by 0 bases and J by 2 bases; unmatched bases: 1. CDR1 is SGHRS, CDR2 YFSETQ, per germline.

The J gene is TRBJ2-3, the V gene TRBV4-1, with a tentative D call TRBD2 (5 bases). Germline CDR1 and CDR2: MGHRA and YSYEKL. Trimming stripped 0 bases from V and 0 bases from J, with 13 bases between. This CDR3 contains 17 residues. The CDR3 sequence is CASSQDGLGGSTDTQYF. Written as DNA, the CDR3 is TGCGCCAGCAGCCAAGACGGTTTAGGAGGTAGCACAGATACGCAGTATTTT.

V is TRBV5-6 and J is TRBJ2-1; tentatively, D is TRBD1 (5 bases). The CDR3 is made up of 15 amino acids. CDR1 and CDR2 (germline): SGHDT, YYEEEE. Trimming cost V 0 bases and J 2 bases, with 9 bases left between them. This CDR3 is CASSLGTTAYNEQFF. The CDR3 nucleotides read TGTGCCAGCAGCTTGGGAACGACAGCCTACAATGAGCAGTTCTTC.

The rearrangement links TRBV10-2 to TRBJ2-1; 12 positions agree with TRBD2. Germline V gives CDR1 WSHSY, CDR2 SAAADI. Trimming removed 8 bases from V and 9 bases from J; junction bases left unmatched: 8. The CDR3 is made up of 14 amino acids. The CDR3 DNA reads TGCGCCAGCTGTTCTAGCGGGGGGGCCATTGAGCAGTTCTTC. It is translated as CASCSSGGAIEQFF.

This CDR3 is CASSGDFGYGYTF. Here the CDR3 DNA reads TGTGCCAGCAGCGGGGACTTTGGGTATGGCTACACCTTC. V is TRBV9 and J is TRBJ1-2, with D perhaps TRBD1 (5 bases). Germline assignment: CDR1 SGDLS and CDR2 YYNGEE. Trimming took 3 bases from V and 5 from J, leaving 11 bases between them. The CDR3 spans 13 residues.

The chain is built from TRBV14 and TRBJ2-2; 7 bases align to TRBD2. The CDR3 is 16 residues long. The J segment lost 2 bases and the V segment lost 2 bases, leaving 5 bases of the junction unmatched. Germline CDR1 is SGHDN and CDR2 is FVKESK. The CDR3 DNA reads as TGTGCCAGCAGCCAACAAGCGGGGACTAACACCGGGGAGCTGTTTTTT. It yields the protein CASSQQAGTNTGELFF. Full variable domain (rest looked up from reference TRBV14 and TRBJ2-2): EAGVTQFPSHSVIEKGQTVTLRCDPISGHDNLYWYRRVMGKEIKFLLHFVKESKQDESGMPNNRFLAERTGGTYSTLKVQPAELEDSGVYFCASSQQAGTNTGELFFGEGSRLTVL.

The chain carries TRBV7-3 and TRBJ2-3, with 7 bases aligning to TRBD1. Trimming removed 5 bases from V and 0 bases from J; junction bases left unmatched: 5. The germline gives CDR1 SGHTA, CDR2 FQGTGA. The CDR3 covers 15 residues. CDR3 coding DNA: TGTGCCAGCAGCCCCTCGGGACAGAGCACAGATACGCAGTATTTT. As protein: CASSPSGQSTDTQYF.